The source of this T cell receptor (beta chain) is a study of blood T cell repertoires in COVID-19. About the research overall: The United States, Italy and Spain were the sources of the acute and convalescent COVID-19 samples. From T cells, B-cell-depleted T cells, or PBMCs came the material, which was cDNA or gDNA.

J gave up 2 bases and V 0 bases, and 3 bases lay outside the gene matches. The CDR3 runs to 15 residues. Germline CDR1 reads LGHNA; CDR2 reads YNFKEQ. Sequencing was performed with immunoSEQ multiplex PCR; in TCRdb, only in-frame clones are kept and a portion is missing. The profile shows hundreds of thousands of clones, over 70% of them singletons. This sequence was found in a woman of 80 years or more with acute or convalescent COVID-19. Specimen: peripheral blood. The rearrangement links TRBV4-2 to TRBJ2-5; TRBD2 matches 7 bases. The CDR3 here is CASSQDWGGQETQYF. CDR3 bases: TGTGCCAGCAGCCAAGATTGGGGGGGGCAAGAGACCCAGTACTTC.